This TCR beta chain is from a study of blood T cells in healthy people across ages. This clonotype appeared many times. The antigen remains unidentified. Whole-study findings and limits: Older age coincided with a roughly linear decline in TCR beta diversity per million T cells.

A sample-barcoded 5' primer and a J-beta primer mix were used in a second PCR of roughly 7 to 11 cycles. Each cDNA molecule was tagged by a template-switch adaptor that had 12 random nucleotides. TCRdb passed the 5' RACE reads through MiXCR, listing each CDR3 protein once. The profile shows some 710,000 distinct CDR3 sequences, around 45% of them singletons. Each donor was a healthy Caucasian individual from Russia, aged roughly 6 to 95. Extracted total RNA amounted to at least 5.5 micrograms for each sample. V lost 0 bases, J lost 5 bases, and 12 bases lay in between. This CDR3 is built from 15 residues. CDR1 and CDR2 from the germline V gene are LNHNV and YYDKDF (reference sequence).

Material for sequencing was blood. The chain is built from TRBV15 and TRBJ2-3; D remains unclear. The sequence was collected from a man aged 80 or over in good health. DNA of the CDR3: TGTGCCACCAGCAGAGATAGTCCTGTGCAAGATACGCAGTATTTT. Translation gives CATSRDSPVQDTQYF.